The 13 T cell receptor beta chains below all came from one sample that was sequenced in a study of regulatory T cells in long-lasting Graves disease. Arm-PCR with iRepertoire HTBI primers amplified the CDR3 regions for these TCR beta libraries. TCRdb reprocessed the multiplex PCR reads with MiXCR, giving one entry per CDR3 protein. The sample holds roughly 400,000 distinct CDR3 sequences; roughly 20% are singletons and the top ten take less than 25%. Indicated time point: persistent/refractory GD, antithyroid drugs over 5 years with positive TRAb. Extracted RNA from PBMCs served as the source of the TCR library. Sequenced material: peripheral blood mononuclear cells (PBMCs), taken when the disease was refractory, from a patient treated with antithyroid drugs. These receptors all stem from a female donor with Graves disease.

As regards this clonotype: This may be a read error, as it is one base from a much larger clone. The rearrangement uses TRBV7-2 and TRBJ2-5; 16 nucleotides agree with TRBD2. CDR1 and CDR2 (germline): SGHTA, FQGNSA. This CDR3 has 18 amino acids. CDR3 amino acids: CASGLAGTSGRAQETQYF. DNA for the CDR3: TGTGCCAGCGGCTTAGCGGGGACTAGCGGGAGGGCACAAGAGACCCAGTACTTC.

V gene TRBV28 combines with J gene TRBJ1-1; D uncertain. CDR1 and CDR2 (germline): MDHEN, SYDVKM. The length of the CDR3 is 14 residues. V lost 2 bases and J lost 1, with 8 bases in between. The CDR3 sequence is CASSLQWGNTEAFF. The CDR3 nucleotides read TGTGCCAGCAGTTTACAATGGGGGAACACTGAAGCTTTCTTT. The whole variable domain, remainder taken from reference TRBV28 and TRBJ1-1, is DVKVTQSSRYLVKRTGEKVFLECVQDMDHENMFWYRQDPGLGLRLIYFSYDVKMKEKGDIPEGYSVSREKKERFSLILESASTNQTSMYLCASSLQWGNTEAFFGQGTRLTVV.

The rearrangement uses TRBV7-3 and TRBJ2-6; D call uncertain. Germline V gene lookup returns CDR1 SGHTA and CDR2 FQGTGA. V lost 5 bases to trimming and J lost 13 bases, with 18 bases between them. The CDR3 length is 14 residues. The chain's CDR3 is CASSIFSGSGVLTF. The CDR3 nucleotides are TGTGCCAGCAGCATATTCTCTGGATCCGGAGTCCTGACTTTC.

The chain recombines TRBV6-5 with TRBJ2-1; TRBD2 matches 7 bases. Germline V CDR1 and CDR2: MNHEY, SVGAGI. CDR3 length: 14 residues. The junction had 4 bases not matched to a gene; V was cut back by 4 bases and J by 4 bases. Written as DNA, the CDR3 is TGTGCCAGCAGTTCCCCGCGGGAGTACAATGAGCAGTTCTTC. Translation gives CASSSPREYNEQFF.

This clonotype was seen repeatedly, ten times or more. V and J are TRBV28 and TRBJ1-2; 9 bases align to TRBD1. The trim removed 2 bases at V and 0 bases at J, leaving 1 base unmatched. CDR1 is MDHEN and CDR2 is SYDVKM in the germline V gene. The CDR3 totals 15 residues. The CDR3 DNA reads as TGTGCCAGCAGTTTAGGGACAGGGCCTAACTATGGCTACACCTTC. It specifies CASSLGTGPNYGYTF.

The chain couples TRBV29-1 to TRBJ2-7, with a tentative D call TRBD1 (6 bases). Germline V gives CDR1 SQVTM, CDR2 ANQGSEA. The CDR3 sequence is 12 residues long. V was pared by 6 bases and J by 1 base, with 10 bases between. CDR3 region: CSVKGGSYEQYF. In DNA, the CDR3 is TGCAGCGTCAAAGGGGGATCCTACGAGCAGTACTTC.

Remarks on this clonotype: This sequence is one base from a far larger clone and is likely a read error. The chain couples TRBV6-4 to TRBJ1-2; possible D gene TRBD1, 6 bases. Germline CDR1 reads MRHNA; CDR2 reads SNTAGT. The CDR3 is 12 residues long. The CDR3 DNA reads as TGTGCCGGCAGTGTATCAGGACAGAACTACACCTTC. This encodes CAGSVSGQNYTF.

There are a few counts of this clonotype. V and J are TRBV16 and TRBJ1-1; TRBD1 is a possible D gene (5 bases). The CDR3 contains 15 residues. V lost 2 bases, J lost 4 bases, and 14 bases lay in between. Germline lookup yields CDR1 KGHSY and CDR2 FQNENV. CDR3: CASSQIGAGSTEAFF. CDR3 nucleotides: TGTGCCAGCAGCCAAATCGGGGCAGGAAGCACTGAAGCTTTCTTT.

The chain combines TRBV20-1 with TRBJ1-5; 10 bases align to TRBD1. CDR3 length: 17 amino acids. The V gene end was trimmed by 6 bases and the J gene end by 4 bases; junction bases not matched to a gene: 15. Germline V gene data show CDR1 as DFQATT and CDR2 as SNEGSKA (reference sequence). The CDR3 DNA reads as TGCAGTGCAGCCGGGACAGGGGTCAACCTAGGGAATCAGCCCCAGCATTTT. It encodes CSAAGTGVNLGNQPQHF.

The V gene is TRBV30, the J gene TRBJ1-5; maybe TRBD1 (5 bases). CDR1 is GTSNPN, CDR2 SVGIG, per germline (reference sequence). V lost 2 bases and J 5 bases, leaving 10 bases between the germline ends. There are 13 residues in the CDR3. The CDR3 reads CAWSPPGDQPQHF. The DNA of the CDR3 is TGTGCCTGGAGTCCCCCGGGGGATCAGCCCCAGCATTTT.

The gene calls are TRBV19 and TRBJ1-1; the D is unclear. Trimming shortened V by 1 base and J by 1 base, and 7 bases separated the two germline ends. Germline V gene lookup returns CDR1 LNHDA and CDR2 SQIVND (reference sequence). CDR3 size: 14 residues. The CDR3 spells CASSIGGGNTEAFF. Written as DNA, the CDR3 is TGTGCCAGTAGTATAGGGGGAGGGAACACTGAAGCTTTCTTT.

This clonotype was detected a few times. The rearrangement links TRBV12-5 to TRBJ1-5; no firm D call. CDR1 is LGHNT, CDR2 FRNRAP, per germline. Trimming pared 0 bases from V and 4 bases from J, leaving 16 bases between. The CDR3 extends over 17 amino acids. The CDR3 region has the DNA TGTGCTAGTGGTTTGGTACTTGAGAGGGAACCAAATCAGCCCCAGCATTTT. This codes for CASGLVLEREPNQPQHF. Drawing the rest from reference TRBV12-5 and TRBJ1-5, the complete variable domain is DARVTQTPRHKVTEMGQEVTMRCQPILGHNTVFWYRQTMMQGLELLAYFRNRAPLDDSGMPKDRFSAEMPDATLATLKIQPSEPRDSAVYFCASGLVLEREPNQPQHFGDGTRLSIL.

V and J are TRBV3-1 and TRBJ1-6; D remains ambiguous. Trimming cost V 0 bases and J 0 bases, with 9 bases left between them. The CDR3 loop spans 17 amino acids. Germline V gene sequence: CDR1 LGHDT, CDR2 YNNKEL (reference sequence). The CDR3 loop is CASSQEGKSSYNSPLHF. DNA of the CDR3: TGTGCCAGCAGCCAAGAAGGAAAGAGCTCCTATAATTCACCCCTCCACTTT.